This entry features one T cell receptor beta chain sequence. Original analysis: Scientists estimated how many nucleated cells there were by amplifying reference gene primers. Using immunoSEQ multiplex PCR, the repertoire was profiled, and TCRdb retains in-frame clones only, with some absent. Clone size and V and J calls were adopted from that table, with D and trimming inferred from the DNA. This repertoire shows hundreds of thousands of clones, about four fifths found once; its top ten account for 3.6%. The data were taken from a study of blood T cell repertoires in COVID-19. As for the study in general: There were acute and convalescent COVID-19 samples, and they came from the United States, Italy and Spain. T cells, B-cell-depleted T cells, or PBMCs supplied cDNA or gDNA.

Germline loops: CDR1 MNHNY, CDR2 SVGAGI (reference sequence). V was clipped by 5 bases and J by 3 bases; unmatched bases: 6. The CDR3 sequence is 14 residues long. This sequence joins TRBV6-6 and TRBJ1-1; 7 nucleotides line up with TRBD1. The specimen was peripheral blood. This TCR was sampled from a woman aged 80 or over with acute or convalescent COVID-19. The CDR3 loop is CASSPGQTHTEAFF. The CDR3 DNA is TGTGCCAGCAGTCCGGGACAGACCCACACTGAAGCTTTCTTT.